The 17 T cell receptor beta chains in this list originate from one sample, sequenced in a study of blood T cell repertoires in COVID-19. Measured with immunoSEQ multiplex PCR; TCRdb has only the in-frame clones, and not every one. The repertoire includes approximately 360,000 clones, around 87% of them detected once, and about 7% sits in the top ten. The sequenced sample consisted of peripheral blood. The receptor set was obtained from a man younger than 35 with active or convalescent COVID-19.

This chain links TRBV6-2 or TRBV6-3 with TRBJ2-2, with 15 bases aligning to TRBD2. V trimming: 5 bases; J trimming: 9 bases; junction bases outside the gene matches: 10. The CDR3 runs to 17 residues. Germline values: CDR1 MNHEY, CDR2 SVGEGT. The CDR3 loop is CASSRTSGRVGLWELFF. The DNA for the CDR3 is TGTGCCAGCAGTCGGACTAGCGGGAGGGTTGGATTGTGGGAGCTGTTTTTT.

The chain couples TRBV6-5 to TRBJ1-3, with D possibly TRBD1 on 5 matching bases. Germline V gene lookup returns CDR1 MNHEY and CDR2 SVGAGI. The CDR3 is 14 amino acids. V gave up 7 bases and J gave up 2 bases, with 12 bases separating them. Here the CDR3 DNA reads TGTGCCAGCACGGAGGGGCTCCCTGGAAACACCATATATTTT. Translated: CASTEGLPGNTIYF.

The J gene is TRBJ1-1, the V gene TRBV11-2; TRBD1 might be the D (6 bases). V gave up 3 bases and J gave up 7 bases, with 15 bases separating them. The CDR3 covers 14 residues. Per the germline V gene, CDR1 is SGHAT and CDR2 is FQNNGV. CDR3 in amino acids: CASSLGGRFYEAFF. CDR3 nucleotides: TGTGCCAGCAGCTTGGGGGGGCGATTCTATGAAGCTTTCTTT.

The chain combines TRBV29-1 with TRBJ2-7, with TRBD1 identical over 8 bases. V shed 7 bases and J 2 bases; nucleotides not matched to a gene: 7. The germline CDR1 and CDR2 sequences are SQVTM and ANQGSEA. This CDR3 has 13 amino acids. The CDR3 loop reads CSAGMTGAYEQYF. The CDR3 bases are TGCAGCGCCGGGATGACAGGGGCCTACGAGCAGTACTTC.

The rearrangement uses TRBV27 and TRBJ2-7, with TRBD2 as a possible D gene (6 bases). The CDR3 has 14 amino acids. The V end lost 6 bases, the J end lost 1 base, and 13 bases lay between the germline ends. Germline CDR1 is MNHEY and CDR2 is SMNVEV (reference sequence). The CDR3 nucleotides are TGTGCCAGCAGAACCGGGACTCAGTCCTACGAGCAGTACTTC. Its translation is CASRTGTQSYEQYF.

The rearrangement uses TRBV29-1 and TRBJ1-1; perhaps TRBD1 as D (5 bases). Germline V gene lookup returns CDR1 SQVTM and CDR2 ANQGSEA. V was trimmed by 7 bases and J by 1 base, leaving 19 bases between them. This CDR3 spans 15 amino acids. DNA of the CDR3: TGCAGCGCCCACGGCCAGGGAGGAACGAACACTGAAGCTTTCTTT. Amino acids: CSAHGQGGTNTEAFF.

The genes are TRBV6-6 and TRBJ2-3, with TRBD2 identical over 8 bases. Germline CDR1 and CDR2: MNHNY and SVGAGI (reference sequence). V shed 5 bases and J 4 bases; nucleotides not matched to a gene: 14. The CDR3 extends over 17 amino acids. This chain's CDR3 is CASSPDIQGGRSDTQYF. CDR3 bases: TGTGCCAGCAGTCCGGATATTCAGGGCGGGAGGTCAGATACGCAGTATTTT.

The rearrangement joins TRBV19 to TRBJ2-1; 8 nucleotides align to TRBD1. Germline V lookup: CDR1 LNHDA, CDR2 SQIVND (reference sequence). J was trimmed by 3 bases and V by 6 bases; bases with no gene match: 10. This CDR3 spans 16 amino acids. CDR3 coding DNA: TGTGCCAGTAGAAACCTCGACAGGGGTTACTACAATGAGCAGTTCTTC. It encodes CASRNLDRGYYNEQFF.

This clone came up a few times. The chain joins TRBV7-2 to TRBJ2-2; D unclear. CDR1 and CDR2 from the germline V gene are SGHTA and FQGNSA. The CDR3 has 15 amino acids. V was pared by 3 bases and J by 7 bases, with 15 bases between. The CDR3 DNA reads as TGTGCCAGCAGCTTGAGCCCCTCCAACGGCGGGGAGCTGTTTTTT. This translates into CASSLSPSNGGELFF.

The rearrangement uses TRBV6-5 and TRBJ1-2; a weak D match, TRBD1 (5 bases). The V end was cut by 0 bases, the J end by 2 bases, with 10 bases between. The CDR3 is 15 residues long. CDR1 MNHEY and CDR2 SVGAGI come from the germline V gene. The CDR3 sequence: CASSYSRDGNYGYTF. The CDR3, as DNA: TGTGCCAGCAGTTACTCGCGGGACGGCAACTATGGCTACACCTTC.

The V call is TRBV27, the J call TRBJ2-1; 8 bases fit TRBD1. CDR1 is MNHEY and CDR2 is SMNVEV in the germline V gene (reference sequence). V trimming: 7 bases; J trimming: 8 bases; junction bases outside the gene matches: 13. This CDR3 has 15 amino acids. The CDR3 DNA reads TGTGCCAGCATGTCTCGACAGGGGCCCTCGGATGAGCAGTTCTTC. Its translation: CASMSRQGPSDEQFF.

The chain is built from TRBV4-3 and TRBJ2-5; the D gene is possibly TRBD1 (5 bases). The CDR3 runs 16 residues. V was pared by 0 bases and J by 2 bases, with 13 bases between. Germline loops: CDR1 LGHNA, CDR2 YSLEER. CDR3 amino acids: CASSQEISGLQETQYF. The CDR3 coding sequence is TGCGCCAGCAGCCAAGAAATATCAGGGCTACAAGAGACCCAGTACTTC.

The chain joins TRBV11-3 to TRBJ2-3; 8 bases match TRBD2. The CDR3 spans 16 residues. The V gene end was trimmed by 4 bases and the J gene end by 0 bases; junction bases not matched to a gene: 6. Germline V CDR1 and CDR2: SGHNT, YENEEA. In nucleotides, the CDR3 is TGTGCCAGCAGCTCCGGACTAGCTGGTAGCACAGATACGCAGTATTTT. Encoded protein: CASSSGLAGSTDTQYF.

CDR3 nucleotides: TGTGCCAGCAGTCCAAGGACAGGGGGGAATGGCTACACCTTC. It specifies CASSPRTGGNGYTF. The chain has TRBV28 and TRBJ1-2; TRBD1 agrees at 10 bases. Germline V gene data show CDR1 as MDHEN and CDR2 as SYDVKM. The CDR3 has 14 residues. J was trimmed by 6 bases and V by 5 bases; bases with no gene match: 6.

This chain connects TRBV19 to TRBJ1-5, with 8 bases matching TRBD1. The CDR3 has 18 amino acids. After removal of 3 bases from V and 2 bases from J, the junction contained 12 bases not matched to a gene. The germline V gene encodes CDR1 LNHDA and CDR2 SQIVND (reference sequence). The CDR3 DNA follows: TGTGCCAGTAGTATCTTGATTCAGGGGGCTTCGGGCAATCAGCCCCAGCATTTT. Residues: CASSILIQGASGNQPQHF.

This sequence joins TRBV9 and TRBJ1-3; TRBD1 might be the D (5 bases). V was cut by 3 bases and J by 2 bases, with 18 bases left in between. CDR3 length: 17 amino acids. Germline CDR1 SGDLS, CDR2 YYNGEE. CDR3 amino acids: CASSATTGTRAGNTIYF. The CDR3 DNA follows: TGTGCCAGCAGCGCGACAACCGGGACTCGGGCTGGAAACACCATATATTTT.

The chain is built from TRBV5-4 and TRBJ1-1; 7 bases are shared with TRBD1. The V segment lost 0 bases and the J segment 5 bases; nucleotides outside the gene matches: 7. Germline V CDR1 and CDR2: SGHNT, YYREEE (reference sequence). The CDR3 consists of 15 residues. CDR3 protein: CASSLERGQLTEAFF. Written as DNA, the CDR3 is TGTGCCAGCAGCTTGGAGAGGGGGCAGTTGACTGAAGCTTTCTTT.